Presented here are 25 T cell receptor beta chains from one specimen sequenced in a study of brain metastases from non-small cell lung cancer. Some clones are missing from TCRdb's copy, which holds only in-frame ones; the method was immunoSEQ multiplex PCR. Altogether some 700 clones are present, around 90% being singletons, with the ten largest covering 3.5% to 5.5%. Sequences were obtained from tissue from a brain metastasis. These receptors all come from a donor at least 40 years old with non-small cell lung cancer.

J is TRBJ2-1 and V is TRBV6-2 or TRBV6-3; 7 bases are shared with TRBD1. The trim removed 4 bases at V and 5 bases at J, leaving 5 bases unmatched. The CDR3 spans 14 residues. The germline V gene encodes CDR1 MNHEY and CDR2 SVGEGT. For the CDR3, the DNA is TGTGCCAGCAGTTCGAGGGACAGCCACAATGAGCAGTTCTTC. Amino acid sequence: CASSSRDSHNEQFF.

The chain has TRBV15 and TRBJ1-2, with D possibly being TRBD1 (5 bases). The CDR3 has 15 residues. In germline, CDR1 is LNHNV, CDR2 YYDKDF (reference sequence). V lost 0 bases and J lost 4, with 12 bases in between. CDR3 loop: CATSRDPQGGYGYTF. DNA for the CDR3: TGTGCCACCAGCAGAGATCCCCAGGGAGGCTATGGCTACACCTTC.

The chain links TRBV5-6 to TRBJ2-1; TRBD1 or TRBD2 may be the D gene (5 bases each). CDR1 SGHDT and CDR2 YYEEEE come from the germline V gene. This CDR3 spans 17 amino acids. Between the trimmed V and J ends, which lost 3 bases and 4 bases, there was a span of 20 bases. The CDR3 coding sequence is TGTGCCAGCAGCTCTTATAGGGACGATAAAATATACAATGAGCAGTTCTTC. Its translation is CASSSYRDDKIYNEQFF.

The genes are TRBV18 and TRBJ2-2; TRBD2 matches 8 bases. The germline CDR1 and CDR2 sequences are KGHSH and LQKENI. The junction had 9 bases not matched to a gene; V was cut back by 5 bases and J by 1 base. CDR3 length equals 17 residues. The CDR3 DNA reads TGTGCCAGCTCATCGTCCTCTAGCGGGCGGAACACCGGGGAGCTGTTTTTT. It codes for CASSSSSSGRNTGELFF.

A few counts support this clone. CDR3 loop: CASSPRGGAGGGEQYF. DNA of the CDR3: TGTGCCAGCAGCCCAAGAGGGGGAGCGGGAGGGGGGGAGCAGTACTTC. This rearrangement joins TRBV7-2 to TRBJ2-7; TRBD2 aligns across 10 bases. The CDR3 length is 16 residues. Germline V gene lookup returns CDR1 SGHTA and CDR2 FQGNSA. With V trimmed by 5 bases and J by 7 bases, 14 bases remained unmatched.

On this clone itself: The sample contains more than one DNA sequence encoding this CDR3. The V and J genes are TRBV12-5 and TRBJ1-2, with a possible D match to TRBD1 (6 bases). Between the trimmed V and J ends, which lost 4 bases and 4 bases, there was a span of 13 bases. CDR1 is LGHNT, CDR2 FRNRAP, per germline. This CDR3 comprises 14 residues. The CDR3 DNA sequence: TGTGCTAGTGGTTCAATCAGGGGTGCCTATGGCTACACCTTC. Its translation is CASGSIRGAYGYTF.

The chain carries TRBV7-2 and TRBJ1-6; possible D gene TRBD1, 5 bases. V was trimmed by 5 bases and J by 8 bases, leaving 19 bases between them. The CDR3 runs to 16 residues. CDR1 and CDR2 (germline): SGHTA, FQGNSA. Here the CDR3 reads CASSVPGLQGDSPLHF. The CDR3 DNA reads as TGTGCCAGCAGCGTACCGGGACTACAAGGGGATTCACCCCTCCACTTT.

CDR3: CATGTSGYGRYNEQFF. DNA of the CDR3: TGTGCCACAGGGACTAGCGGGTACGGGCGCTACAATGAGCAGTTCTTC. The V gene is TRBV28, the J gene TRBJ2-1; 12 nucleotides line up with TRBD2. The V gene end was trimmed by 10 bases and the J gene end by 3 bases; junction bases not matched to a gene: 10. The CDR3 runs 16 residues. The germline CDR1 and CDR2 sequences are MDHEN and SYDVKM.

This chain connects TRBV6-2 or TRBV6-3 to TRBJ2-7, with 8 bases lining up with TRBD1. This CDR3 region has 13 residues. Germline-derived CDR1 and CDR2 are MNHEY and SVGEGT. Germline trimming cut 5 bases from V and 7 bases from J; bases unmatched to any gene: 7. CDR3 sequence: CASSQRTGREQYF. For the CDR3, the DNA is TGTGCCAGCAGTCAACGGACAGGGAGAGAGCAGTACTTC.

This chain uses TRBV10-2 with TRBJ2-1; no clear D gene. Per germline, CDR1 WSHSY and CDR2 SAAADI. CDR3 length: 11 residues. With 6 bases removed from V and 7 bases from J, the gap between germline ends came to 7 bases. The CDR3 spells CASRSVNEQFF. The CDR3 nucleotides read TGCGCCAGCAGGTCTGTTAATGAGCAGTTCTTC.

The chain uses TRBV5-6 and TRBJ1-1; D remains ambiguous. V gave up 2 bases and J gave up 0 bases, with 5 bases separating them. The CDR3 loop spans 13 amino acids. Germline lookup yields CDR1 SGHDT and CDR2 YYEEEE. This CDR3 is CASSFGLNTEAFF. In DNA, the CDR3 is TGTGCCAGCAGCTTTGGGTTGAACACTGAAGCTTTCTTT.

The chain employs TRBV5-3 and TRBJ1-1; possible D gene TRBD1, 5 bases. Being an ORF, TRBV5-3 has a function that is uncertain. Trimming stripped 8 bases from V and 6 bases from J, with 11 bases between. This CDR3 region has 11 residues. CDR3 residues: CARVLGAEAFF. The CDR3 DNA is TGTGCCAGGGTCTTGGGGGCTGAAGCTTTCTTT.

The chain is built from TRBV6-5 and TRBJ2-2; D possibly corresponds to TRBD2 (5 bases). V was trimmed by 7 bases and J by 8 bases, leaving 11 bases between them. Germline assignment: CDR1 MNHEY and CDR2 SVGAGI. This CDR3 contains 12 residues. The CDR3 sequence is CASNRGSGELFF. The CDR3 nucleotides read TGTGCCAGCAATCGGGGTTCGGGGGAGCTGTTTTTT.

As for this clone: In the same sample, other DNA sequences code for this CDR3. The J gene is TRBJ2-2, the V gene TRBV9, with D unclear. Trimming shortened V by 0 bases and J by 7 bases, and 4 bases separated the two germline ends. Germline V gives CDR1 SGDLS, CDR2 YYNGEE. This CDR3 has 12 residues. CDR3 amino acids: CASSVDVGELFF. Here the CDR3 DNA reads TGTGCCAGCAGCGTAGACGTCGGGGAGCTGTTTTTT.

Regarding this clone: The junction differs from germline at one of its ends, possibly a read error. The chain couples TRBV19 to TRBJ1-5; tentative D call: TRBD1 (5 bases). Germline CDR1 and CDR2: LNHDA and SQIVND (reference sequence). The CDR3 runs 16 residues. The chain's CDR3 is CASSGFDRSLDQPQHF. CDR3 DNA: TGTGCCAGTAGTGGTTTCGACAGATCGTTGGATCAGCCCCAACATTTT.

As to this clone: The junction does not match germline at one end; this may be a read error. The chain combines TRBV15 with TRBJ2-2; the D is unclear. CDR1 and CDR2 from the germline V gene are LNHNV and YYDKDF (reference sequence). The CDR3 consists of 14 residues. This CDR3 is CATNREQHVGELFF. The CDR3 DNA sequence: TGTGCCACCAACAGAGAGCAACACGTGGGGGAGCTGTTTTTT.

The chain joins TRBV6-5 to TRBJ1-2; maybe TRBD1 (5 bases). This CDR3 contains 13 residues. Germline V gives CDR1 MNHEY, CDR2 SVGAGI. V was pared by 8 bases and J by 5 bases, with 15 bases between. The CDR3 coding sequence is TGTGCCAGCCTAAAAGGGGTGGGGTATGGCTACACCTTC. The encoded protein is CASLKGVGYGYTF.

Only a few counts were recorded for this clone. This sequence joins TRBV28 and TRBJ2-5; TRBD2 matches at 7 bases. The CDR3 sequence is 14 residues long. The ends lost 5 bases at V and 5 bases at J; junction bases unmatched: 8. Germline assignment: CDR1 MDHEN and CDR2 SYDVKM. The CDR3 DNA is TGTGCCAGCAGTATCCCCCGACTAGCTGAGACCCAGTACTTC. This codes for CASSIPRLAETQYF.

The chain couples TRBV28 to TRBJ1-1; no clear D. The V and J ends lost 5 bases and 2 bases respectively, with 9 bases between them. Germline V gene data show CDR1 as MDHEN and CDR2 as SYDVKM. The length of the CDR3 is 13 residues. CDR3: CASSLIRNTEAFF. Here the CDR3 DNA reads TGTGCCAGCAGTCTTATACGTAACACTGAAGCTTTCTTT.

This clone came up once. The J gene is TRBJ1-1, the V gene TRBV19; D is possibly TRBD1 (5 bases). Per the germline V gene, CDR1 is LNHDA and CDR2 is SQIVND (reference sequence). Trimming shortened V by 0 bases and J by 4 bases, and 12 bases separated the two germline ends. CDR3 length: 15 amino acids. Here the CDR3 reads CASSIDRTPTTEAFF. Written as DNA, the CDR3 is TGTGCCAGTAGTATAGATAGGACACCAACCACTGAAGCTTTCTTT.

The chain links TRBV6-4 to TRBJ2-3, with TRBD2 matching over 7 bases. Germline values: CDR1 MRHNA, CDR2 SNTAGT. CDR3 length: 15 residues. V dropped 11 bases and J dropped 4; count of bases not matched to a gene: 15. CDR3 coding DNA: TGTGCCGTACCTCCGGGACTAAGGAGGGCAGATACGCAGTATTTT. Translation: CAVPPGLRRADTQYF.

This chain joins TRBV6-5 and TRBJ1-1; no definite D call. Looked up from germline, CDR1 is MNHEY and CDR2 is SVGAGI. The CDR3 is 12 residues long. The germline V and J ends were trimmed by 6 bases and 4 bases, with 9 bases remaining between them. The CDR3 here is CASSKGSTEAFF. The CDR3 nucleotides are TGTGCCAGCAGCAAGGGATCCACTGAAGCTTTCTTT.

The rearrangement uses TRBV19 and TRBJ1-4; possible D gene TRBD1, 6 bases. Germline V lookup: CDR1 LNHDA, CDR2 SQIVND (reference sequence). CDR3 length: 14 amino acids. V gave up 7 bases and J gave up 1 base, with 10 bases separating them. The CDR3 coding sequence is TGTGCCAGTACCGTACAGGGAACTAATGAAAAACTGTTTTTT. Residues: CASTVQGTNEKLFF.

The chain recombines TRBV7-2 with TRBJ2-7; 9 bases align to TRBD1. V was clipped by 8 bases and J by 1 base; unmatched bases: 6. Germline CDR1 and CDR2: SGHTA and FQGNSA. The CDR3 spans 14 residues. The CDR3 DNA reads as TGTGCCAGCTCCCGGGACAGGGTTTCCTACGAGCAGTACTTC. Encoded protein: CASSRDRVSYEQYF.

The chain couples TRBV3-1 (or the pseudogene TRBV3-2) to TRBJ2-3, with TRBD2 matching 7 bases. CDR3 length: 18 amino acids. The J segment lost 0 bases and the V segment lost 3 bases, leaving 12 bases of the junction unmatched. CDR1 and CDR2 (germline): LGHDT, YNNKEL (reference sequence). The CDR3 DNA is TGTGCCAGCAGCCAGGTCTCCGGGGGGACCCCTAGCACAGATACGCAGTATTTT. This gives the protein CASSQVSGGTPSTDTQYF.